This note documents a single T cell receptor (beta chain) sequence. The antigen remains unidentified. This sample is drawn from a study of OX40 agonist ivuxolimab in advanced cancers. Overall study: Partial responses were seen in three patients, one with hepatocellular carcinoma and two with cutaneous melanoma.

Clones were read by immunoSEQ multiplex PCR, and TCRdb kept only the in-frame ones, dropping some. The sample records approximately 60,000 clones, around 90% being singletons. The trim removed 2 bases at V and 5 bases at J, leaving 5 bases unmatched. Germline lookup yields CDR1 SGHVS and CDR2 FNYEAQ. This CDR3 contains 14 residues. Findings and caveats of the study: The investigators did not determine what antigen specificity the expanded peripheral T cells had.

Excluded were patients having autoimmune disease history or systemic immunosuppression. Here the sequenced sample was CD4+ or CD8+ T cells sorted from blood, taken in a trial of the OX40 agonist ivuxolimab. The J gene is TRBJ1-1, the V gene TRBV7-6; 7 nucleotides agree with TRBD1. The clonotype comes from an adult with an advanced solid tumor such as melanoma, head and neck, liver or kidney cancer. The chain's CDR3 is CASSLIDRETEAFF. CDR3 bases: TGTGCCAGCAGCTTAATCGACAGGGAAACTGAAGCTTTCTTT.